The present entry profiles one T cell receptor (beta chain) with its context. The data derive from a study of T cell repertoires and HLA-DP antigens. Overall study findings and caveats: Naive and memory CD4+ cells were analysed together, not apart.

Germline V gene sequence: CDR1 KGHSH, CDR2 LQKENI. The CDR3 is 13 residues long. The V and J ends lost 4 bases and 3 bases respectively, with 10 bases between them. After about 16 days' expansion, CD4+ cells were restimulated 20 to 30 h with HeLa expressing allogeneic DPB1. Cells were stimulated with HeLa cells transduced with HLA-DPA1/DPB1, HLA-DM, invariant chain and CD80. The protocol was immunoSEQ multiplex PCR, while the TCRdb copy is restricted to in-frame clones and leaves out a portion. The table shows about 1,500 clones, with roughly 77% occurring only once. What was sequenced was CD137- CD4+ T cells from cultured PBMCs. The chain carries TRBV18 and TRBJ2-7; D unclear. This receptor was identified in a man aged 50-59 years in good health and CMV-seronegative. The CDR3 nucleotides read TGTGCCAGCTCACAGTTACAGAACTACGAGCAGTACTTC. The encoded protein is CASSQLQNYEQYF.